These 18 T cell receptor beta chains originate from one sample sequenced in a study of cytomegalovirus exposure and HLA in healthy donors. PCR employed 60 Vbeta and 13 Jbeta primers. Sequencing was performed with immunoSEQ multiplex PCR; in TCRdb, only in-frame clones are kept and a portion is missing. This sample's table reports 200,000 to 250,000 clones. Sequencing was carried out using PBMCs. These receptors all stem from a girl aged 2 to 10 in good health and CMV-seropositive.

The CDR3 loop reads CASSMTTSGSYEQYF. For the CDR3, the DNA is TGTGCCAGTAGTATGACGACTAGCGGCTCCTACGAGCAGTACTTC. The rearrangement joins TRBV19 to TRBJ2-7, with 9 bases that match TRBD2. CDR3 size: 15 residues. CDR1 and CDR2 (germline): LNHDA, SQIVND (reference sequence). V trimming: 3 bases; J trimming: 0 bases; junction bases outside the gene matches: 3. Together with reference TRBV19 and TRBJ2-7, the CDR3 gives the full variable domain: DGGITQSPKYLFRKEGQNVTLSCEQNLNHDAMYWYRQDPGQGLRLIYYSQIVNDFQKGDIAEGYSVSREKKESFPLTVTSAQKNPTAFYLCASSMTTSGSYEQYFGPGTRLTVT.

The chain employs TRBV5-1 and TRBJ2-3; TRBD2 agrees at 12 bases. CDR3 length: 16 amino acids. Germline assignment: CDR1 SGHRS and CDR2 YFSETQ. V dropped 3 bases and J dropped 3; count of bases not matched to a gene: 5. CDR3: CASSSGLAGRTDTQYF. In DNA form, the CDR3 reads TGCGCCAGCAGCTCCGGACTAGCGGGACGGACAGATACGCAGTATTTT.

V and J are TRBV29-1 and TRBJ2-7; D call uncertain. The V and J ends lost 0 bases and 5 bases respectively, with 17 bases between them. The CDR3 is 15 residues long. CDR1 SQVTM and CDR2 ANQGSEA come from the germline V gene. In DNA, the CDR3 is TGCAGCGTTGAAGATTGGCAAGTCTGGCAGGACGAGCAGTACTTC. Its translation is CSVEDWQVWQDEQYF.

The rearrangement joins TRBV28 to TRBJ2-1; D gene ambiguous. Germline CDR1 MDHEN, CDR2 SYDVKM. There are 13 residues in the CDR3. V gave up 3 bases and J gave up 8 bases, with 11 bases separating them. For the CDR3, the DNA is TGTGCCAGCAGTTTTTTTGGTTCGGATGAGCAGTTCTTC. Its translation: CASSFFGSDEQFF.

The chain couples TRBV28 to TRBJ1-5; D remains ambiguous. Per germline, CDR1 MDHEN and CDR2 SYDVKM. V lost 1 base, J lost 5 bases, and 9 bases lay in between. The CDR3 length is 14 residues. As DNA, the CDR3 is TGTGCCAGCAGTTTATTTCCCCAGTATCAGCCCCAGCATTTT. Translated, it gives CASSLFPQYQPQHF.

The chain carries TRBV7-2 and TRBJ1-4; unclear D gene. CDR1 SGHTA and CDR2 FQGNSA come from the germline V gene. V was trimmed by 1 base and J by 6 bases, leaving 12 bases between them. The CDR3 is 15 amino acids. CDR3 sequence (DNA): TGTGCCAGCAGCTTAGTAGCGGGAGAATATGAAAAACTGTTTTTT. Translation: CASSLVAGEYEKLFF. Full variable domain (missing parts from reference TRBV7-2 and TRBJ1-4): GAGVSQSPSNKVTEKGKDVELRCDPISGHTALYWYRQSLGQGLEFLIYFQGNSAPDKSGLPSDRFSAERTGGSVSTLTIQRTQQEDSAVYLCASSLVAGEYEKLFFGSGTQLSVL.

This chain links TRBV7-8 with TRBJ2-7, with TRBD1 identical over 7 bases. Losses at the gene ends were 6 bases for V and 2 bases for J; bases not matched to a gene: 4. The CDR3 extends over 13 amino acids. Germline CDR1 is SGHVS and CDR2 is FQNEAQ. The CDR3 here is CASRTDRAYEQYF. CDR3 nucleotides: TGTGCCAGCAGAACCGACAGGGCCTACGAGCAGTACTTC.

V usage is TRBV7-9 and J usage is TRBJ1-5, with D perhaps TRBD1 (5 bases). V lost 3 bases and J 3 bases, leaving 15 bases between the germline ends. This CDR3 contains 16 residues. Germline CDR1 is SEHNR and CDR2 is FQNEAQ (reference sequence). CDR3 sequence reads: CASSFGRGRDNQPQHF. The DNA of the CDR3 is TGTGCCAGCAGCTTTGGACGCGGCAGGGACAATCAGCCCCAGCATTTT.

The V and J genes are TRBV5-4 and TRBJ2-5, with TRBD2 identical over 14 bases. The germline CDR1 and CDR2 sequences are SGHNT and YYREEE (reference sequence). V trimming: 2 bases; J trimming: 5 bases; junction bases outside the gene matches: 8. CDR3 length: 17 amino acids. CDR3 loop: CASSFKGLAGAAETQYF. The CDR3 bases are TGTGCCAGCAGCTTTAAGGGACTAGCGGGAGCGGCGGAGACCCAGTACTTC.

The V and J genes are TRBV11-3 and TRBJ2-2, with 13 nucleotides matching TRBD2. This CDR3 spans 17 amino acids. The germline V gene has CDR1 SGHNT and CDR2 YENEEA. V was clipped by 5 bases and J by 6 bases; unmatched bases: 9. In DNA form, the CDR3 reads TGTGCCAGCAGCCTGGGACTAGCGGGACAATCCGCCGGGGAGCTGTTTTTT. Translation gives CASSLGLAGQSAGELFF.

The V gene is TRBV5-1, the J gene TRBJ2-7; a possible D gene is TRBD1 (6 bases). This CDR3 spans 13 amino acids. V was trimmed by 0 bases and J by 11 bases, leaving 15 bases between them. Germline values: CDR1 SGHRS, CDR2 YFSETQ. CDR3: CASSLGSGDKKYF. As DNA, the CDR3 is TGCGCCAGCAGCTTGGGCTCCGGGGACAAGAAGTACTTC.

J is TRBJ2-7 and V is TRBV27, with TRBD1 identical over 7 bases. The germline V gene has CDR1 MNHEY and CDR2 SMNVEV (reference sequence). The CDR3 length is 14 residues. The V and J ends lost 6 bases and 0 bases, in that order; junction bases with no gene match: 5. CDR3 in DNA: TGTGCCAGCAGCTGGGACAGTAGCTCCTACGAGCAGTACTTC. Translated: CASSWDSSSYEQYF.

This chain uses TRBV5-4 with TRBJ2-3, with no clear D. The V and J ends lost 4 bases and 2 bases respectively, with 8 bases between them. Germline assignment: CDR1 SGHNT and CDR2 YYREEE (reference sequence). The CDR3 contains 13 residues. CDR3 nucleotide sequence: TGTGCCAGCAGCCCCACTACCACAGATACGCAGTATTTT. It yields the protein CASSPTTTDTQYF.

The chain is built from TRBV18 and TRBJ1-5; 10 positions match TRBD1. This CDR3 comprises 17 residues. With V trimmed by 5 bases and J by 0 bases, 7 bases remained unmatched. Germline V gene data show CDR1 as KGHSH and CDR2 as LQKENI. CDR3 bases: TGTGCCAGCTCATCTGACAGGGGGCTCTATAGCAATCAGCCCCAGCATTTT. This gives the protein CASSSDRGLYSNQPQHF.

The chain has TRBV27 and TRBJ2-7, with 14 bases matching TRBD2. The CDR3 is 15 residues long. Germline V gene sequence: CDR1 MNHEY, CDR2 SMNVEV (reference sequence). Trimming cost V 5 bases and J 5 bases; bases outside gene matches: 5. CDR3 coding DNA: TGTGCCAGCAGTCCCGGGACTAGCGGGAGCAACGAGCAGTACTTC. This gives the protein CASSPGTSGSNEQYF.

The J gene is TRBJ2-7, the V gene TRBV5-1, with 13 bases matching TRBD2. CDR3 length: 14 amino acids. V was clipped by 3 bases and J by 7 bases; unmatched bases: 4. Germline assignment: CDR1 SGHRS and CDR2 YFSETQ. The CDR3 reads CASSWTSGSLEQYF. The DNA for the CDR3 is TGCGCCAGCAGCTGGACTAGCGGGAGTCTGGAGCAGTACTTC.

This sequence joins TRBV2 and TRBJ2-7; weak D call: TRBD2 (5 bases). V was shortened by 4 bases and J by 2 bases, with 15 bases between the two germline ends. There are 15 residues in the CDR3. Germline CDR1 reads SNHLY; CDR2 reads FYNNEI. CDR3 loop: CASSVRLATAYEQYF. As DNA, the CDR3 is TGTGCCAGCAGTGTCAGGCTAGCAACGGCCTACGAGCAGTACTTC.

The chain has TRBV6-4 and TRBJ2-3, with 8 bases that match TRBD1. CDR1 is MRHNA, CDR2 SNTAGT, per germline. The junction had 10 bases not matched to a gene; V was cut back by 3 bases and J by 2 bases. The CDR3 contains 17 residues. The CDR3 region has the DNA TGTGCCAGCAGTGAGGTCGGACAGGGAAGTTACACAGATACGCAGTATTTT. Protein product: CASSEVGQGSYTDTQYF.